These 24 T cell receptor beta chains share one sample of origin, sequenced in a study of preoperative IRX-2 immunotherapy in early breast cancer. Assay: immunoSEQ multiplex PCR; the TCRdb copy retains only in-frame clones and omits some. Of 30,000 to 35,000 clones listed, about 96% are singletons. Treatment: preoperative locoregional IRX-2 cytokine immunotherapy. The sample here was taken from a patient treated with IRX-2 immunotherapy. The source is a human donor with breast cancer.

The V and J genes are TRBV6-6 and TRBJ2-5; possibly TRBD1 or TRBD2 for D (6 bases each). CDR3 length equals 12 residues. V was cut by 7 bases and J by 5 bases, with 11 bases left in between. CDR1 and CDR2 from the germline V gene are MNHNY and SVGAGI (reference sequence). CDR3 DNA: TGTGCCAGCAAGGGGGGACTGGAGACCCAGTACTTC. As protein: CASKGGLETQYF.

V is TRBV5-1 and J is TRBJ1-3; 7 bases align to TRBD1. V lost 4 bases, J lost 0 bases, and 7 bases stayed unmatched. The CDR3 contains 16 residues. Germline lookup yields CDR1 SGHRS and CDR2 YFSETQ. The CDR3 DNA reads as TGCGCCAGCAGCCAACAGGGGACTACCTCTGGAAACACCATATATTTT. It encodes CASSQQGTTSGNTIYF.

This rearrangement joins TRBV4-1 to TRBJ2-1; 9 positions agree with TRBD1. Trimming at V came to 6 bases and at J to 8 bases, leaving 11 bases not matched to a gene. The CDR3 has 15 residues. The germline gives CDR1 MGHRA, CDR2 YSYEKL. CDR3 DNA sequence: TGCGCCAGCAGTCGAGACAGGGGGGTCTCCGATGAGCAGTTCTTC. This gives the protein CASSRDRGVSDEQFF.

This clone was counted a single time. The rearrangement links TRBV5-5 to TRBJ2-2; 12 nucleotides match TRBD1. This CDR3 has 18 amino acids. Trimming took 3 bases from V and 5 from J; bases not matched to a gene: 11. Germline lookup yields CDR1 SGHKS and CDR2 YYEKEE (reference sequence). CDR3 sequence: CASSSYRDRGRQTGELFF. CDR3 DNA sequence: TGTGCCAGCAGCTCTTATCGGGACAGGGGGCGTCAAACCGGGGAGCTGTTTTTT.

The chain is built from TRBV7-9 and TRBJ1-6; D is unclear. CDR1 and CDR2 from the germline V gene are SEHNR and FQNEAQ (reference sequence). The CDR3 sequence is 15 residues long. V shed 1 base and J shed 7 bases, with 11 bases lying between them. As DNA, the CDR3 is TGTGCCAGCAGCTTAGGAACAGCCCTAAATTCACCCCTCCACTTT. Translation gives CASSLGTALNSPLHF.

The chain employs TRBV7-2 and TRBJ2-1; no reliable D call. V was cut by 2 bases and J by 5 bases, with 4 bases left in between. This CDR3 is built from 12 residues. Looked up from germline, CDR1 is SGHTA and CDR2 is FQGNSA. Here the CDR3 DNA reads TGTGCCAGCAGCTTAATAGACAATGAGCAGTTCTTC. As protein: CASSLIDNEQFF.

V usage is TRBV18 and J usage is TRBJ1-1; the match to TRBD1 covers 7 bases. Trimming removed 3 bases from V and 8 bases from J; junction bases left unmatched: 9. Looked up from germline, CDR1 is KGHSH and CDR2 is LQKENI. The CDR3 is made up of 14 amino acids. As DNA, the CDR3 is TGTGCCAGCTCACCGCCTGACAGGGAAGGGGAAGCTTTCTTT. Translated, it gives CASSPPDREGEAFF.

The rearrangement uses TRBV7-9 and TRBJ2-7; unclear D gene. Germline-derived CDR1 and CDR2 are SEHNR and FQNEAQ (reference sequence). This CDR3 contains 11 residues. Trimming took 1 base from V and 3 from J, leaving 1 base between them. The CDR3 spells CASSLVYEQYF. In DNA, the CDR3 is TGTGCCAGCAGCTTAGTCTACGAGCAGTACTTC.

This clone was seen more than once but under ten times. The rearrangement joins TRBV6-4 to TRBJ2-2, with TRBD2 matching 8 bases. Trimming took 4 bases from V and 6 from J; bases not matched to a gene: 1. CDR3 length: 13 amino acids. Germline assignment: CDR1 MRHNA and CDR2 SNTAGT. This chain's CDR3 is CASSALAAGELFF. CDR3 sequence (DNA): TGTGCCAGCAGTGCACTAGCGGCCGGGGAGCTGTTTTTT.

The J gene is TRBJ2-5, the V gene TRBV9; D could derive from TRBD1 or TRBD2 (5 bases each). CDR3 length equals 13 residues. V lost 5 bases and J 2 bases, leaving 10 bases between the germline ends. The V gene's germline CDR1 is SGDLS and CDR2 YYNGEE. The DNA of the CDR3 is TGTGCCAGCAGTTCAGGGAGTCAAGAGACCCAGTACTTC. Residues: CASSSGSQETQYF.

V is TRBV9 and J is TRBJ1-3, with 9 positions matching TRBD1. The germline CDR1 and CDR2 sequences are SGDLS and YYNGEE. The CDR3 has 16 residues. V lost 3 bases and J lost 7; bases outside the gene matches: 11. The CDR3 loop is CASSETHGTGRNTIYF. CDR3 nucleotide sequence: TGTGCCAGCAGCGAGACCCACGGGACAGGGAGGAACACCATATATTTT. Variable domain in full (rest from reference TRBV9 and TRBJ1-3): DSGVTQTPKHLITATGQRVTLRCSPRSGDLSVYWYQQSLDQGLQFLIQYYNGEERAKGNILERFSAQQFPDLHSELNLSSLELGDSALYFCASSETHGTGRNTIYFGEGSWLTVV.

This chain connects TRBV6-1 to TRBJ1-5; D is unresolved. V lost 5 bases and J lost 6, with 8 bases in between. The CDR3 loop spans 12 amino acids. CDR1 is MNHNS, CDR2 SASEGT, per germline. This chain's CDR3 is CASSRVGQPQHF. The CDR3 nucleotides read TGTGCCAGCAGTCGTGTGGGTCAGCCCCAGCATTTT.

The V call is TRBV18, the J call TRBJ2-3; D is ambiguous. V was clipped by 5 bases and J by 0 bases, with 15 bases between them. Germline V gene lookup returns CDR1 KGHSH and CDR2 LQKENI. This CDR3 is built from 16 residues. CDR3 amino acids: CASSKTAGSSTDTQYF. The DNA for the CDR3 is TGTGCCAGCTCAAAGACTGCCGGGTCCAGCACAGATACGCAGTATTTT.

The J gene is TRBJ2-7, the V gene TRBV27, with D possibly matching TRBD2 (7 bases). Germline values: CDR1 MNHEY, CDR2 SMNVEV (reference sequence). The CDR3 covers 12 residues. V gave up 8 bases and J gave up 8 bases, with 16 bases separating them. The CDR3 DNA sequence: TGTGCCAGCGGAACGTGGGGGGGGCAGCAGTACTTC. Translated: CASGTWGGQQYF.

This rearrangement joins TRBV6-1 to TRBJ1-2, with unresolved D. This CDR3 contains 13 residues. Between the trimmed V and J ends, which lost 4 bases and 8 bases, there was a span of 14 bases. In germline, CDR1 is MNHNS, CDR2 SASEGT. The CDR3 here is CASSVSTVGGYTF. CDR3 DNA: TGTGCCAGCAGTGTGAGCACGGTCGGAGGCTACACCTTC.

V and J are TRBV4-1 and TRBJ2-7; 8 nucleotides line up with TRBD2. With V trimmed by 0 bases and J by 5 bases, 12 bases remained unmatched. CDR3 size: 17 residues. Germline V CDR1 and CDR2: MGHRA, YSYEKL. The CDR3 loop reads CASSQDWITGGSHEQYF. The CDR3 nucleotides read TGCGCCAGCAGCCAAGATTGGATCACGGGAGGGAGTCACGAGCAGTACTTC.

The chain carries TRBV21-1 and TRBJ2-5; the table's D gene call, TRBD2, was not cross checked with the DNA. TRBV21-1 is assigned pseudogene status. This CDR3 spans 15 amino acids. CDR3 DNA sequence: TGTGCCAGCAGCAAAGCGAGGTCTGCCCAAGAGACCCAGTACTTC. Translated: CASSKARSAQETQYF.

The rearrangement joins TRBV4-2 to TRBJ2-1, with 8 bases lining up with TRBD1. V shed 5 bases and J 7 bases; nucleotides not matched to a gene: 7. This CDR3 contains 14 residues. Per germline, CDR1 LGHNA and CDR2 YNFKEQ. CDR3 amino acids: CASSSTGGWNEQFF. The CDR3 DNA reads as TGTGCCAGCAGCTCCACAGGGGGGTGGAATGAGCAGTTCTTC.

The table lists this clone with a count of one. The V call is TRBV27, the J call TRBJ2-2; D ambiguous. In germline, CDR1 is MNHEY, CDR2 SMNVEV (reference sequence). V lost 5 bases and J 3 bases, leaving 10 bases between the germline ends. The CDR3 runs to 14 residues. The CDR3 reads CASSAEVDTGELFF. In DNA form, the CDR3 reads TGTGCCAGCAGTGCCGAGGTGGACACCGGGGAGCTGTTTTTT.

This rearrangement joins TRBV6-6 to TRBJ2-3, with 9 positions matching TRBD1. From germline, CDR1 is MNHNY and CDR2 SVGAGI (reference sequence). The junction had 1 base not matched to a gene; V was cut back by 2 bases and J by 1 base. This CDR3 region has 15 residues. CDR3 sequence reads: CASSYRTGGTDTQYF. The CDR3 DNA reads as TGTGCCAGCAGTTACCGGACAGGGGGCACAGATACGCAGTATTTT.

The V and J genes are TRBV19 and TRBJ1-1; D remains unclear. This CDR3 is 12 amino acids long. Between the trimmed V and J ends, which lost 4 bases and 1 base, there was a span of 4 bases. The germline V gene has CDR1 LNHDA and CDR2 SQIVND (reference sequence). DNA of the CDR3: TGTGCCAGTAGTAGGAGGAACACTGAAGCTTTCTTT. Translated, it gives CASSRRNTEAFF. Combining the CDR3 with reference TRBV19 and TRBJ1-1 gives the whole variable domain DGGITQSPKYLFRKEGQNVTLSCEQNLNHDAMYWYRQDPGQGLRLIYYSQIVNDFQKGDIAEGYSVSREKKESFPLTVTSAQKNPTAFYLCASSRRNTEAFFGQGTRLTVV.

V and J are TRBV11-2 and TRBJ2-7; D may be TRBD1 (6 bases). Germline CDR1 SGHAT, CDR2 FQNNGV. The CDR3 has 12 residues. V lost 4 bases and J 3 bases, leaving 7 bases between the germline ends. In DNA form, the CDR3 reads TGTGCCAGCAGCTCGGACAGCTACGAGCAGTACTTC. Protein sequence: CASSSDSYEQYF.

V gene TRBV18 combines with J gene TRBJ2-3; D gene uncertain. From germline, CDR1 is KGHSH and CDR2 LQKENI. CDR3 length: 13 amino acids. V was clipped by 2 bases and J by 3 bases, with 6 bases between them. The CDR3 nucleotides read TGTGCCAGCTCACCAGTCTTGACAGATACGCAGTATTTT. Amino acids: CASSPVLTDTQYF.

This rearrangement joins TRBV9 to TRBJ1-1; TRBD1 is a possible D gene (5 bases). The germline V gene has CDR1 SGDLS and CDR2 YYNGEE. The CDR3 has 15 residues. V gave up 2 bases and J gave up 1 base, with 12 bases separating them. Here the CDR3 DNA reads TGTGCCAGCAGCGTCGGGGGAGGGAAGAACACTGAAGCTTTCTTT. It specifies CASSVGGGKNTEAFF.